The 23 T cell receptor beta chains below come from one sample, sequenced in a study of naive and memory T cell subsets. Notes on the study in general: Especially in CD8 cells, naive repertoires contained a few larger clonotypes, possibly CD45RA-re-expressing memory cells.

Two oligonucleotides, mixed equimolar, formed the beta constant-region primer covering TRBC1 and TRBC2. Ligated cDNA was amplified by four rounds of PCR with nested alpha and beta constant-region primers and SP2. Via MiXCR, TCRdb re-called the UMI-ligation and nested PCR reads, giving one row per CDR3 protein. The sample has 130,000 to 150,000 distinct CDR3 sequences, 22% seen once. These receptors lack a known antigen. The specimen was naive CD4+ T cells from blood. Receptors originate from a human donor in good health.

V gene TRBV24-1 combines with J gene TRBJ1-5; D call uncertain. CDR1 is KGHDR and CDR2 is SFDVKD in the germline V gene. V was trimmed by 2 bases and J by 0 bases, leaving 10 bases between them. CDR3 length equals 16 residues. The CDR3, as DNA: TGTGCCACCAGTGATTCAGGACCGTATAGCAATCAGCCCCAGCATTTT. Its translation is CATSDSGPYSNQPQHF.

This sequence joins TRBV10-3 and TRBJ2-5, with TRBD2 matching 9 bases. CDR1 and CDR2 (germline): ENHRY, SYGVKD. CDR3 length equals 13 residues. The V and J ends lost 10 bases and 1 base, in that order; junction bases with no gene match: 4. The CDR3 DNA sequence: TGTGCCACCAATAGCGGGAGCCAAGAGACCCAGTACTTC. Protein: CATNSGSQETQYF.

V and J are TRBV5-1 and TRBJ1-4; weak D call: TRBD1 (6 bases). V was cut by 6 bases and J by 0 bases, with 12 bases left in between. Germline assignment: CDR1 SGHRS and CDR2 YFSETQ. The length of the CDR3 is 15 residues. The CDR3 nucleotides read TGCGCCAGCACCCGGGACACCACAACTAATGAAAAACTGTTTTTT. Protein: CASTRDTTTNEKLFF.

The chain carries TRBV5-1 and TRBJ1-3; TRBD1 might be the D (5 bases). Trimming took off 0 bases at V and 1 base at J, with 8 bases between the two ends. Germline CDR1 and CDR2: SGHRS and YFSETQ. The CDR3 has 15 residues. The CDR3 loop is CASSLAGKSGNTIYF. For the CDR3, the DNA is TGCGCCAGCAGCTTGGCAGGGAAGTCTGGAAACACCATATATTTT.

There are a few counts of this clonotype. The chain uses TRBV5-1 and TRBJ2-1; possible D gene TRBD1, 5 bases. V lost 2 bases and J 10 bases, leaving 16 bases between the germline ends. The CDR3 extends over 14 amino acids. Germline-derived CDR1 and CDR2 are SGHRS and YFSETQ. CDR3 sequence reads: CASSLGVERLEQFF. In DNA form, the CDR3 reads TGCGCCAGCAGCTTAGGGGTCGAAAGGTTGGAGCAGTTCTTC.

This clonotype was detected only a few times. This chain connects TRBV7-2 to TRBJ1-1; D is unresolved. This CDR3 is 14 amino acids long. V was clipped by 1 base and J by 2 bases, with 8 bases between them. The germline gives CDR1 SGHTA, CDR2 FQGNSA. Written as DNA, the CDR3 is TGTGCCAGCAGCTTAGTCCCGGTTAACACTGAAGCTTTCTTT. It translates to CASSLVPVNTEAFF.

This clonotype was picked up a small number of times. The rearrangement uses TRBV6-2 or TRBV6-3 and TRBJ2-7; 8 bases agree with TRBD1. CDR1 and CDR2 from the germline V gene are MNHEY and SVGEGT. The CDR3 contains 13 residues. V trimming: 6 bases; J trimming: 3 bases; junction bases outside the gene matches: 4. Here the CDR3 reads CASRPTGVYEQYF. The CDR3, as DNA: TGTGCCAGCAGACCGACAGGGGTCTACGAGCAGTACTTC.

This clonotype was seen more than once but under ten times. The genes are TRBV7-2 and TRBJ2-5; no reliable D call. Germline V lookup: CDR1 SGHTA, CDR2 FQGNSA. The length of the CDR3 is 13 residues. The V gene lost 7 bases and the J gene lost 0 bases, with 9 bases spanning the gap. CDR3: CASKGWYQETQYF. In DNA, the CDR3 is TGTGCCAGCAAGGGCTGGTACCAAGAGACCCAGTACTTC.

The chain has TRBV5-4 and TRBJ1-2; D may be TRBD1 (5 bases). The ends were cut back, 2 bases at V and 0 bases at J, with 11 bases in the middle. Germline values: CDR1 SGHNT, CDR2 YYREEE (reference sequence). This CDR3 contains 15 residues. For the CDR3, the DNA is TGTGCCAGCAGCTTCCCAGGGCCCACTAACTATGGCTACACCTTC. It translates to CASSFPGPTNYGYTF.

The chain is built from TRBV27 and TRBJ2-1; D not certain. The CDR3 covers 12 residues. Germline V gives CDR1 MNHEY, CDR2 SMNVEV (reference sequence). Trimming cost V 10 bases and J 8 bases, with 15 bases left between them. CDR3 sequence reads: CATKRASDEQFF. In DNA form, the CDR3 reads TGTGCCACCAAAAGGGCGAGCGATGAGCAGTTCTTC.

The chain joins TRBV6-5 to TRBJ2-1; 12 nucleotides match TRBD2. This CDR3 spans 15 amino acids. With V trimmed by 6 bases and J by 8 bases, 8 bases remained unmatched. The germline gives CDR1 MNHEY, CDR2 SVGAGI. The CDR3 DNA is TGTGCCAGCAGCCTCCGGACTAGCGGGATCTATGAGCAGTTCTTC. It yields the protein CASSLRTSGIYEQFF.

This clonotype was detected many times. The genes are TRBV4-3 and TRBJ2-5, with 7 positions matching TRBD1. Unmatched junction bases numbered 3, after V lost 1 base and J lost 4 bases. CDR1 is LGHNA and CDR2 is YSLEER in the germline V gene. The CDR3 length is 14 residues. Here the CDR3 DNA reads TGCGCCAGCAGCCAAGGACCAGGGGGAGAGACCCAGTACTTC. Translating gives CASSQGPGGETQYF.

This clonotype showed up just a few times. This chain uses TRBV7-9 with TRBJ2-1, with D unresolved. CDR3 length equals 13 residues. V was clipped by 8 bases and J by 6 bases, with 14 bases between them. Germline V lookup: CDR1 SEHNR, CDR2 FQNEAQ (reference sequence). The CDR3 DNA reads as TGTGCCAGCGGTAAAAACACGGTCAATGAGCAGTTCTTC. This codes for CASGKNTVNEQFF.

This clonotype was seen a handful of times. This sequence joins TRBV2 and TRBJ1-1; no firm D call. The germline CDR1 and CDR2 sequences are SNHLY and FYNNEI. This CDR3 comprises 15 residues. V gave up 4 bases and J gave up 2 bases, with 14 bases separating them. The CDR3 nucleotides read TGTGCCAGCAGTGTGGTTGGCAGCAGTAACACTGAAGCTTTCTTT. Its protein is CASSVVGSSNTEAFF.

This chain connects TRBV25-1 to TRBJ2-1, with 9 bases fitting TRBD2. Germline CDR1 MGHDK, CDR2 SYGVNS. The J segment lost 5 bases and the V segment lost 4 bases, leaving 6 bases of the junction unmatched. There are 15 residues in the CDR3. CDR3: CASSVASGAHNEQFF. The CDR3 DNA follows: TGTGCCAGCAGTGTAGCTAGCGGGGCCCACAATGAGCAGTTCTTC.

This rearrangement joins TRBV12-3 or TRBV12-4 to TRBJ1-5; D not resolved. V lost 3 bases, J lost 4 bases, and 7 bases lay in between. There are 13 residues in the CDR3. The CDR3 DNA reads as TGTGCCAGCAGTTTCGGGATGAATCAGCCCCAGCATTTT. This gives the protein CASSFGMNQPQHF.

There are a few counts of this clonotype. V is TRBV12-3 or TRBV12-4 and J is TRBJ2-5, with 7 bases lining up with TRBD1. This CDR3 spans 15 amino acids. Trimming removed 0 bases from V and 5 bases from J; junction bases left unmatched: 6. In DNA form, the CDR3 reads TGTGCCAGCAGTTTAGCGGGGACAGTGAGGGAGACCCAGTACTTC. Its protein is CASSLAGTVRETQYF.

In DNA, the CDR3 is TGTGCCAGCAGGGACAGGGGGCACGGCACTGAAGCTTTCTTT. The encoded protein is CASRDRGHGTEAFF. The chain joins TRBV27 to TRBJ1-1; TRBD1 agrees at 11 bases. CDR3 size: 14 residues. The germline V gene has CDR1 MNHEY and CDR2 SMNVEV (reference sequence). Trimming took 6 bases from V and 4 from J; bases not matched to a gene: 4.

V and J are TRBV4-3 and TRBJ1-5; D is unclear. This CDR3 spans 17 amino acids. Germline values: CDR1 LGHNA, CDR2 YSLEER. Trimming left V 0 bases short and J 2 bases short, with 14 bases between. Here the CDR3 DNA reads TGCGCCAGCAGCCAAGATGTACGGGGTGGAGGCAATCAGCCCCAGCATTTT. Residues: CASSQDVRGGGNQPQHF.

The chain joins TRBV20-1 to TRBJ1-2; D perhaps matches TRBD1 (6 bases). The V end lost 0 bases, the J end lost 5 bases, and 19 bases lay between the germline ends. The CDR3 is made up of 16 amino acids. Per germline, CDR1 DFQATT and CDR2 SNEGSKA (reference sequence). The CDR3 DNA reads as TGCAGTGCTAGAGATCTAAGGGGGGGGGATGGGTATGGCTACACCTTC. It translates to CSARDLRGGDGYGYTF.

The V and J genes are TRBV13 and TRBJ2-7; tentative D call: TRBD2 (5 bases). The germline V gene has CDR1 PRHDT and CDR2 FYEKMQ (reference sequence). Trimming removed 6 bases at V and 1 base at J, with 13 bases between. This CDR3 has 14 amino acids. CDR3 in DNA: TGTGCCAGCAGGGATACTAGGCTGTCCTACGAGCAGTACTTC. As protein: CASRDTRLSYEQYF.

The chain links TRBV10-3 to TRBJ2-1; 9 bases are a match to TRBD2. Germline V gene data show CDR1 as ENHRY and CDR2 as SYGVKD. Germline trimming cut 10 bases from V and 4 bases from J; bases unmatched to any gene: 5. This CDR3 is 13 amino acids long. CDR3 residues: CATAGGPYNEQFF. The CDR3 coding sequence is TGTGCCACCGCGGGAGGGCCTTACAATGAGCAGTTCTTC.

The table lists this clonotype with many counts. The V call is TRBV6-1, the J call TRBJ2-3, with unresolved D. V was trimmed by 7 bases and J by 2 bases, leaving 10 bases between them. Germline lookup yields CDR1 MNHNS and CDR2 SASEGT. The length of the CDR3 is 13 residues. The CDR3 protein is CASIRSVTDTQYF. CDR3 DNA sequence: TGTGCCAGCATCAGATCCGTCACAGATACGCAGTATTTT.